This section outlines one T cell receptor (beta chain) sequence together with its context. One junction end disagrees with the germline gene, perhaps due to a read error. The sample originates from a study of blood T cell repertoires in COVID-19. Overall study context: Donors in the United States, Italy and Spain gave samples during acute or convalescent COVID-19. Nucleic acid was either cDNA or gDNA, and it came from T cells, B-cell-depleted T cells, or PBMCs.

The CDR3 totals 13 residues. CDR1 SGHTA and CDR2 FQGNSA come from the germline V gene. In the source study's methods: Estimation of nucleated cell counts was performed using reference gene primer amplification. Method: immunoSEQ multiplex PCR; TCRdb's copy keeps in-frame clones and lacks some. The D gene and trimming were derived from the DNA, and the V and J assignments and clone size from that table. The data contain over 130,000 clones, 75% to 85% of them singletons. Sequenced sample: peripheral blood. V gene TRBV7-2 combines with J gene TRBJ1-4; 7 nucleotides line up with TRBD1. This TCR derives from a man aged 45-60 years with acute or convalescent COVID-19. CDR3 sequence: CASSLGEARTGSF. The DNA for the CDR3 is TGTGCCAGCAGCTTAGGGGAAGCTCGGACAGGTTCTTTT. Complete variable domain (other parts from reference TRBV7-2 and TRBJ1-4): GAGVSQSPSNKVTEKGKDVELRCDPISGHTALYWYRQSLGQGLEFLIYFQGNSAPDKSGLPSDRFSAERTGGSVSTLTIQRTQQEDSAVYLCASSLGEARTGSFGSGTQLSVL.